This T cell receptor (beta chain) comes out of a study of identifying expanded T cells in peripheral blood. Generated by immunoSEQ multiplex PCR, the TCRdb table keeps only in-frame clones and is missing some. The sample lists about 82,000 clones; 70% to 90% were seen once. Sequencing input: blood. This clonotype originated in a person aged 18 to 69 in good health.

CDR3 DNA: TGTGCCAGCAGGCTAAACCAGGGATCGGGCACAGATACGCAGTATTTT. It yields the protein CASRLNQGSGTDTQYF. The chain combines TRBV27 with TRBJ2-3; D might be TRBD1 (5 bases). The CDR3 sequence is 16 residues long. The ends were cut back, 6 bases at V and 1 base at J, with 17 bases in the middle. CDR1 is MNHEY, CDR2 SMNVEV, per germline (reference sequence).